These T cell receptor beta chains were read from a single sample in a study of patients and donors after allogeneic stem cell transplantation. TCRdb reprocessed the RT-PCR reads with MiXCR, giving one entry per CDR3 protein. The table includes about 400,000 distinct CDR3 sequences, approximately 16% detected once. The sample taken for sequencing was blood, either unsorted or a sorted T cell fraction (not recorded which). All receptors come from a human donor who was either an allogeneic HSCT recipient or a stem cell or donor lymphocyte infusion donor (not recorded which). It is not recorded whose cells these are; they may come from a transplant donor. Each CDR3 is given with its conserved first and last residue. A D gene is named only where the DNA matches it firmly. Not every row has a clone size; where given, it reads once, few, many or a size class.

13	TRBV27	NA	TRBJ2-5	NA	TGTGCCAGCAGTTTGGTCAAACAAGAGACCCAGTACTTC	CASSLVKQETQYF
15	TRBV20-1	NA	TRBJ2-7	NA	TGCAGTGCTGTAGGACAGCAAGTATCAGTCTACGAGCAGTACTTC	CSAVGQQVSVYEQYF
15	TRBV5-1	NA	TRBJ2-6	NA	TGCGCCAGCAGCTTTTATCCCAGTGGGGCCAACGTCCTGACTTTC	CASSFYPSGANVLTF
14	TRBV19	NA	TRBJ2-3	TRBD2	TGTGCCAGTAGTCTTAGCGGGAACCAGGATACGCAGTATTTT	CASSLSGNQDTQYF
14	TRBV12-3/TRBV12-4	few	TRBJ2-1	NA	TGTGCCAGCAGATACCTCAATAGCGGAAATGAGCAGTTCTTC	CASRYLNSGNEQFF
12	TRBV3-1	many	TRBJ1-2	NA	TGTGCCAGCAGCCAAGGGGATTTCGGCTACACCTTC	CASSQGDFGYTF
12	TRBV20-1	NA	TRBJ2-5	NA	TGCAGTGCTAGATCAGGGAAAGAGACCCAGTACTTC	CSARSGKETQYF
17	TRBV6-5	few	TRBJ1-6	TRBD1	TGTGCCAGCAGTTACTCGCCGCCCGGGACAGGTCCATCGGTCCTCCACTTT	CASSYSPPGTGPSVLHF
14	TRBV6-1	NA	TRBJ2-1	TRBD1	TGTGCCAGCGGTGGGACAGGGAGCTACAATGAGCAGTTCTTC	CASGGTGSYNEQFF
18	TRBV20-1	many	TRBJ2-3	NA	TGCAGTGCTAGAGATTGGAGGGGGGGGTACCCCTTTTCAGATACGCAGTATTTT	CSARDWRGGYPFSDTQYF
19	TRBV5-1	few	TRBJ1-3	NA	TGCGCCAGCAGCCGACTAAAAACTTACCCCAGGGTAACAGGAAACACCATATATTTT	CASSRLKTYPRVTGNTIYF
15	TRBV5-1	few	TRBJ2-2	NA	TGCGCCAGCAGCTTGGTAGCAGGTTATACCGGGGAGCTGTTTTTT	CASSLVAGYTGELFF
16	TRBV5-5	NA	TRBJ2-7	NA	TGTGCCAGCAGCCACTTCAATGGGCTTAAATCCTACGAGCAGTACTTC	CASSHFNGLKSYEQYF